What follows are 18 T cell receptor beta chains derived from one specimen sequenced in a study of human T cells and chemical hapten exposure. The time point denotes: pre-sensitization, week 0. Treatment defined: therapeutic diphenylcyclopropenone sensitization with weekly scalp DPC. MiXCR, applied by TCRdb to the RACE reads, yields one record per CDR3 protein. The sample shows about 62,000 distinct CDR3 sequences, around 7% of them seen only once. The sample was whole blood, taken in connection with sensitization to the hapten diphenylcyclopropenone (DPC). These receptor sequences come from a woman aged 25 to 45 with alopecia areata. Some clones in this sample may be carry-over from other donors' samples.

This clonotype was counted many times. This chain connects TRBV4-2 to TRBJ2-6; D possibly corresponds to TRBD2 (5 bases). From germline, CDR1 is LGHNA and CDR2 YNFKEQ. CDR3 length equals 20 residues. Trimming took 0 bases from V and 4 from J, leaving 22 bases between them. The CDR3 sequence: CASSQDGRLGSGFGANVLTF. The CDR3 DNA follows: TGTGCCAGCAGCCAAGATGGTCGACTGGGAAGCGGATTCGGGGCCAACGTCCTGACTTTC.

J is TRBJ2-1 and V is TRBV3-1; 14 bases line up with TRBD2. V shed 4 bases and J 10 bases; nucleotides not matched to a gene: 6. CDR3 length: 15 amino acids. In germline, CDR1 is LGHDT, CDR2 YNNKEL (reference sequence). The CDR3 region is CASSPGTSGGLEQFF. DNA of the CDR3: TGTGCCAGCAGCCCCGGGACTAGCGGGGGCTTAGAGCAGTTCTTC.

A few counts support this clonotype. The chain links TRBV5-6 to TRBJ1-5; D not resolved. V was pared by 0 bases and J by 4 bases, with 5 bases between. CDR1 is SGHDT, CDR2 YYEEEE, per germline. The CDR3 has 13 amino acids. DNA of the CDR3: TGTGCCAGCAGCTTGGAGCTGAATCAGCCCCAGCATTTT. Amino acid sequence: CASSLELNQPQHF.

This clonotype was recorded many times. The rearrangement links TRBV27 to TRBJ2-3; tentatively, D is TRBD1 or TRBD2 (5 bases each). Germline values: CDR1 MNHEY, CDR2 SMNVEV (reference sequence). V was cut by 3 bases and J by 1 base, with 17 bases left in between. This CDR3 is built from 17 residues. The CDR3 DNA reads TGTGCCAGCAGTTTTACCGGGACCAATTGGGGCACAGATACGCAGTATTTT. It yields the protein CASSFTGTNWGTDTQYF.

In this sample, this clonotype turned up many times. This rearrangement joins TRBV28 to TRBJ1-2; tentative D call: TRBD1 (5 bases). V lost 3 bases, J lost 7 bases, and 15 bases lay in between. In germline, CDR1 is MDHEN, CDR2 SYDVKM. This CDR3 has 14 residues. CDR3 coding DNA: TGTGCCAGCAGTTTTAGCGGGCCAGGGAGTGGCTACACCTTC. Translation gives CASSFSGPGSGYTF.

This clonotype has ten or more counts. The chain is built from TRBV12-3 or TRBV12-4 and TRBJ2-2, with D maybe TRBD1 (5 bases). V was shortened by 7 bases and J by 6 bases, with 15 bases between the two germline ends. This CDR3 comprises 14 residues. The CDR3 DNA reads as TGTGCCAGCATCCCGAATGACAGTTCCGGGGAGCTGTTTTTT. Translated, it gives CASIPNDSSGELFF.

This clonotype has a count of ten or more. The genes are TRBV12-3 or TRBV12-4 and TRBJ2-3; D unclear. V lost 5 bases and J lost 0, with 24 bases in between. CDR3 length: 19 amino acids. Written as DNA, the CDR3 is TGTGCCAGCAGTAAAGGGATGACCGGGTCCCTGAGAAGCACAGATACGCAGTATTTT. It specifies CASSKGMTGSLRSTDTQYF.

This clonotype was observed many times. The V call is TRBV29-1, the J call TRBJ1-1, with 7 bases lining up with TRBD1. The CDR3 has 14 amino acids. CDR1 SQVTM and CDR2 ANQGSEA come from the germline V gene. With V trimmed by 4 bases and J by 3 bases, 8 bases remained unmatched. CDR3 amino acids: CSVARGGVDTEAFF. The CDR3, as DNA: TGCAGCGTTGCCAGGGGGGGGGTCGACACTGAAGCTTTCTTT.

The table lists this clonotype with many counts. This rearrangement joins TRBV29-1 to TRBJ1-1; D is undetermined. The CDR3 extends over 10 amino acids. Trimming pared 5 bases from V and 4 bases from J, leaving 5 bases between. The germline V gene encodes CDR1 SQVTM and CDR2 ANQGSEA. CDR3 bases: TGCAGCGTTTGGGGCACTGAAGCTTTCTTT. As protein: CSVWGTEAFF.

This clonotype was counted at least ten times. This chain joins TRBV29-1 and TRBJ1-4; 9 nucleotides line up with TRBD1. Germline values: CDR1 SQVTM, CDR2 ANQGSEA. The CDR3 loop spans 12 amino acids. The junction had 2 bases not matched to a gene; V was cut back by 6 bases and J by 6 bases. The CDR3 spells CSVGTGYEKLFF. The CDR3 nucleotides read TGCAGCGTCGGGACAGGGTATGAAAAACTGTTTTTT.

This clonotype was seen at least ten times. This chain links TRBV20-1 with TRBJ2-5; 9 bases agree with TRBD2. V shed 3 bases and J 7 bases; nucleotides not matched to a gene: 9. The CDR3 is 14 residues long. Germline-derived CDR1 and CDR2 are DFQATT and SNEGSKA (reference sequence). The CDR3 nucleotides are TGCAGTGCTAGGCCGAGCGGGGGGACGCCGACCCAGTACTTC. Translating gives CSARPSGGTPTQYF.

This clonotype has ten or more counts. The gene calls are TRBV20-1 and TRBJ2-3; D may correspond to TRBD1 or TRBD2 (5 bases each). The V gene lost 6 bases and the J gene lost 2 bases, with 9 bases spanning the gap. There are 12 residues in the CDR3. Germline V lookup: CDR1 DFQATT, CDR2 SNEGSKA (reference sequence). CDR3 region: CSAGDHTDTQYF. The CDR3 DNA follows: TGCAGTGCGGGGGACCACACAGATACGCAGTATTTT.

The table lists this clonotype with a few counts. The rearrangement joins TRBV29-1 to TRBJ1-1; TRBD1 is a possible D gene (5 bases). This CDR3 is built from 15 residues. CDR1 is SQVTM, CDR2 ANQGSEA, per germline. V lost 2 bases, J lost 3 bases, and 16 bases lay in between. This CDR3 is CSVEWGSRWDTEAFF. The DNA of the CDR3 is TGCAGCGTTGAATGGGGCAGTCGATGGGACACTGAAGCTTTCTTT. Full variable domain (remainder filled in from reference TRBV29-1 and TRBJ1-1): SAVISQKPSRDICQRGTSLTIQCQVDSQVTMMFWYRQQPGQSLTLIATANQGSEATYESGFVIDKFPISRPNLTFSTLTVSNMSPEDSSIYLCSVEWGSRWDTEAFFGQGTRLTVV.

At least ten counts were recorded for this clonotype. The rearrangement links TRBV7-2 to TRBJ1-5; maybe TRBD1 (5 bases). Germline V gives CDR1 SGHTA, CDR2 FQGNSA. The CDR3 runs to 14 residues. V lost 4 bases and J lost 3, with 10 bases in between. The CDR3 reads CASSWGTVNQPQHF. In DNA form, the CDR3 reads TGTGCCAGCAGCTGGGGGACGGTCAATCAGCCCCAGCATTTT.

This clonotype was recorded many times. The rearrangement joins TRBV7-8 to TRBJ2-1, with D possibly matching TRBD2 (7 bases). The length of the CDR3 is 14 residues. V lost 3 bases to trimming and J lost 7 bases, with 13 bases between them. The germline gives CDR1 SGHVS, CDR2 FQNEAQ. CDR3 residues: CASSLGGAKNEQFF. The CDR3 coding sequence is TGTGCCAGCAGCTTGGGGGGGGCCAAGAATGAGCAGTTCTTC.

This clonotype has just a few counts. V and J are TRBV12-3 or TRBV12-4 and TRBJ1-5; maybe TRBD1 (6 bases). Trimming removed 6 bases from V and 4 bases from J, with 10 bases in between. CDR3 length: 13 residues. The CDR3 DNA reads TGTGCCAGCAGCCCGGACAGAAATCAGCCCCAGCATTTT. Amino acids: CASSPDRNQPQHF.

This clonotype appeared many times. J is TRBJ1-6 and V is TRBV30; D perhaps matches TRBD1 (6 bases). Germline CDR1 GTSNPN, CDR2 SVGIG (reference sequence). V dropped 0 bases and J dropped 9 bases, with 12 bases sitting between them. There are 14 residues in the CDR3. DNA of the CDR3: TGTGCCTGGAGTGTCGGCGACAGGCGTTCACCCCTCCACTTT. Protein sequence: CAWSVGDRRSPLHF.

This clonotype was seen ten or more times. The chain combines TRBV2 with TRBJ1-2; D is perhaps TRBD1 (5 bases). The V gene lost 4 bases and the J gene lost 3 bases, with 12 bases spanning the gap. The CDR3 runs to 14 residues. CDR1 is SNHLY, CDR2 FYNNEI, per germline. CDR3: CASSGDSAYYGYTF. The CDR3 bases are TGTGCCAGCAGTGGAGACAGTGCCTACTATGGCTACACCTTC.